This T cell receptor (beta chain) came from a study of technical replicates of blood from a handful of donors. Trimming pared 0 bases from V and 5 bases from J, leaving 10 bases between. Germline V CDR1 and CDR2: PRHDT, FYEKMQ (reference sequence). This CDR3 contains 14 residues. Libraries were prepared by immunoSEQ multiplex PCR; TCRdb keeps only in-frame clonotypes and omits some of them. Of about 82,000 clones listed, around 94% were seen once; the top ten hold approximately 0.41%. The clonotype was recovered from a human donor in good health. Specimen: T cells isolated from PBMCs. The rearrangement uses TRBV13 and TRBJ2-5; tentative D call: TRBD1 (5 bases). This CDR3 is CASSLGQGLETQYF. The CDR3 DNA sequence: TGTGCCAGCAGCTTAGGCCAGGGCTTGGAGACCCAGTACTTC.